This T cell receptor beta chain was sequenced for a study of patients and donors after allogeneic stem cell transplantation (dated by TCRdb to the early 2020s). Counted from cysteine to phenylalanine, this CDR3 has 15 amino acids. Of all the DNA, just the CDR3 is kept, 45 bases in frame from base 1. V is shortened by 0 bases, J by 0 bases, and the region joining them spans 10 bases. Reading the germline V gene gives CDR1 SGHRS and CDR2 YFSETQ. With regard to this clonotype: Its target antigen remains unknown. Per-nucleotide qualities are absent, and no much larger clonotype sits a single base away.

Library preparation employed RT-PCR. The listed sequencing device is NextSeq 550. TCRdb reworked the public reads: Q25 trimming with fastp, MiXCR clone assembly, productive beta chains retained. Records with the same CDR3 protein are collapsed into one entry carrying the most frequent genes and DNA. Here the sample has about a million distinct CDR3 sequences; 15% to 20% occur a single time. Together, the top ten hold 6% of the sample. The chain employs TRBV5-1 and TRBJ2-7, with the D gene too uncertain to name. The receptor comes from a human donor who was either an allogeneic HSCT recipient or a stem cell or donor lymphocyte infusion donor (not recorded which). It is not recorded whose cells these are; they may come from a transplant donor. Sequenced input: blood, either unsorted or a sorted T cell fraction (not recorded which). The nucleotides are TGCGCCAGCAGCTTGGTACGCGTAAGCTCCTACGAGCAGTACTTC. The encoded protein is CASSLVRVSSYEQYF. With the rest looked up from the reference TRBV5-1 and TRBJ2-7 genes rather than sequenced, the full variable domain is KAGVTQTPRYLIKTRGQQVTLSCSPISGHRSVSWYQQTPGQGLQFLFEYFSETQRNKGNFPGRFSGRQFSNSRSEMNVSTLELGDSALYLCASSLVRVSSYEQYFGPGTRLTVT.